These 20 T cell receptor beta chains were sequenced from one sample in a study of Graves' ophthalmopathy and Graves' hyperthyroidism. Using RNA transcripts, the TCR beta CDR3 regions were amplified. The first-round RT-PCR employed HTBI primers together with the Qiagen OneStep RT-PCR kit. A multiplex PCR was then performed as the second round. TCRdb reprocessed the multiplex PCR reads via MiXCR and lists one record per CDR3 protein. Here the sample spans a few hundred thousand distinct CDR3 sequences, around a fifth being singletons. The sequenced sample consisted of peripheral blood. The source of these receptors is a woman in her forties or fifties with Graves' ophthalmopathy.

The CDR3 loop is CASSEGGINYGYTF. The CDR3 DNA follows: TGTGCCAGCAGTGAAGGGGGGATTAACTATGGCTACACCTTC. This chain connects TRBV6-1 to TRBJ1-2; tentative D call: TRBD1 (5 bases). Germline loops: CDR1 MNHNS, CDR2 SASEGT. CDR3 length equals 14 residues. The V end was cut by 1 base, the J end by 1 base, with 7 bases between.

Remarks on this clonotype: A much larger clone lies one base from this, so it may be a read error. The CDR3 does not close with the conserved phenylalanine or tryptophan, likely indicating a read error. The J gene is TRBJ1-1, the V gene TRBV13; no clear D gene. From germline, CDR1 is PRHDT and CDR2 FYEKMQ (reference sequence). The length of the CDR3 is 13 residues. The V end was cut by 7 bases, the J end by 0 bases, with 9 bases between. CDR3 loop: CASTSDMNTEAFI. CDR3 nucleotide sequence: TGTGCCAGCACCTCAGACATGAACACTGAAGCTTTCATT.

This clonotype was seen ten or more times. CDR3 sequence: CASSTPGGGSSYEQYF. CDR3 bases: TGTGCCAGTAGTACCCCAGGCGGCGGGAGCTCCTACGAGCAGTACTTC. This chain links TRBV19 with TRBJ2-7, with 7 bases fitting TRBD2. CDR3 length: 16 residues. Germline CDR1 reads LNHDA; CDR2 reads SQIVND (reference sequence). Germline trimming cut 4 bases from V and 0 bases from J; bases unmatched to any gene: 9. The full variable domain, its missing parts supplied by reference TRBV19 and TRBJ2-7, is DGGITQSPKYLFRKEGQNVTLSCEQNLNHDAMYWYRQDPGQGLRLIYYSQIVNDFQKGDIAEGYSVSREKKESFPLTVTSAQKNPTAFYLCASSTPGGGSSYEQYFGPGTRLTVT.

This clonotype was recorded at least ten times. This chain links TRBV7-2 with TRBJ2-5, with no clear D. Trimming cost V 2 bases and J 2 bases, with 9 bases left between them. Germline V gene data show CDR1 as SGHTA and CDR2 as FQGNSA. The CDR3 is 14 amino acids. CDR3 DNA: TGTGCCAGCAGCTTAAGACGTTGGCAAGAGACCCAGTACTTC. This gives the protein CASSLRRWQETQYF.

At least ten counts were recorded for this clonotype. This rearrangement joins TRBV27 to TRBJ2-7; 8 bases map to TRBD1. The CDR3 consists of 13 residues. Germline CDR1 and CDR2: MNHEY and SMNVEV (reference sequence). Germline trimming cut 5 bases from V and 3 bases from J; bases unmatched to any gene: 3. DNA of the CDR3: TGTGCCAGCAGTCGGACAGGGTACTACGAGCAGTACTTC. This translates into CASSRTGYYEQYF.

This clonotype was counted at least ten times. The rearrangement uses TRBV5-1 and TRBJ2-3; the D gene could be TRBD1 or TRBD2 (5 bases each). Germline CDR1 SGHRS, CDR2 YFSETQ. V lost 4 bases and J lost 4, with 16 bases in between. The CDR3 has 15 amino acids. CDR3: CASSPGPVGADTQYF. CDR3 DNA: TGCGCCAGCAGCCCGGGACCGGTGGGGGCAGATACGCAGTATTTT.

This clonotype was seen many times. The rearrangement links TRBV30 to TRBJ1-2; 8 bases align to TRBD1. The V and J ends lost 7 bases and 8 bases, in that order; junction bases with no gene match: 9. The CDR3 length is 12 residues. Germline values: CDR1 GTSNPN, CDR2 SVGIG (reference sequence). The CDR3 bases are TGTGCCTCTAATGCAGGGGGCTGGGGCTACACCTTC. The encoded protein is CASNAGGWGYTF.

This clonotype was counted a few times. This rearrangement joins TRBV28 to TRBJ1-2; possibly TRBD1 for D (5 bases). Germline loops: CDR1 MDHEN, CDR2 SYDVKM. The CDR3 length is 14 residues. V gave up 8 bases and J gave up 8 bases, with 21 bases separating them. This chain's CDR3 is CASGKTGRTGGYTF. The CDR3 DNA reads TGTGCCAGCGGGAAAACAGGCCGGACGGGAGGCTACACCTTC.

This clonotype turned up a few times. This chain joins TRBV4-1 and TRBJ1-5, with D unclear. CDR3 length equals 17 residues. V was shortened by 0 bases and J by 5 bases, with 17 bases between the two germline ends. The germline V gene has CDR1 MGHRA and CDR2 YSYEKL. CDR3 residues: CASSQDRGATRDQPQHF. The CDR3 bases are TGCGCCAGCAGCCAAGATCGAGGAGCTACCCGGGATCAGCCCCAGCATTTT.

This clonotype was seen repeatedly, ten times or more. This chain uses TRBV4-2 with TRBJ2-3, with D tentatively TRBD1 or TRBD2 (5 bases each). There are 13 residues in the CDR3. CDR1 and CDR2 from the germline V gene are LGHNA and YNFKEQ. Trimming removed 0 bases from V and 6 bases from J, with 7 bases in between. DNA of the CDR3: TGTGCCAGCAGCCAAGAATGGGGGGATACGCAGTATTTT. It yields the protein CASSQEWGDTQYF.

This clonotype occurred many times. The rearrangement joins TRBV10-3 to TRBJ1-5, with a tentative D call TRBD1 (5 bases). Germline CDR1 and CDR2: ENHRY and SYGVKD. This CDR3 is built from 15 residues. V lost 2 bases and J lost 2, with 10 bases in between. The DNA for the CDR3 is TGTGCCATCAGTGAGGTGTTGGGGGGCAATCAGCCCCAGCATTTT. Encoded protein: CAISEVLGGNQPQHF.

This clonotype was recorded many times. The V call is TRBV12-3 or TRBV12-4, the J call TRBJ1-1; TRBD1 is a possible D gene (6 bases). Trimming cost V 7 bases and J 4 bases, with 13 bases left between them. The CDR3 runs to 13 residues. CDR3 DNA: TGTGCCAGCAAGCTCCAGGGGAGCACTGAAGCTTTCTTT. Translated, it gives CASKLQGSTEAFF.

In its sample, this clonotype was seen once. The chain couples TRBV6-1 to TRBJ2-7, with 8 bases identical to TRBD1. Germline CDR1 MNHNS, CDR2 SASEGT. The V and J ends lost 1 base and 4 bases, in that order; junction bases with no gene match: 3. The CDR3 contains 14 residues. The CDR3 region has the DNA TGTGCCAGCAGTGAAGATGACAGGGGTTACGAGCAGTACTTC. It encodes CASSEDDRGYEQYF.

This clonotype was recorded only once. The V call is TRBV6-2 or TRBV6-3, the J call TRBJ2-7; D could derive from TRBD1 or TRBD2 (6 bases each). V was clipped by 6 bases and J by 5 bases, with 17 bases between them. Germline-derived CDR1 and CDR2 are MNHEY and SVGEGT. The CDR3 covers 14 residues. The chain's CDR3 is CASRRDTPLHEQYF. For the CDR3, the DNA is TGTGCCAGCAGGCGGGACACTCCATTGCACGAGCAGTACTTC.

This clonotype has at least ten counts. This chain links TRBV30 with TRBJ1-1; D is unresolved. V shed 0 bases and J shed 5 bases, with 7 bases lying between them. The CDR3 contains 12 residues. Germline V CDR1 and CDR2: GTSNPN, SVGIG (reference sequence). The CDR3 is CAWSVLATEAFF. The DNA of the CDR3 is TGTGCCTGGAGTGTTTTGGCAACTGAAGCTTTCTTT.

V gene TRBV4-1 combines with J gene TRBJ2-7; the D gene is possibly TRBD2 (5 bases). Germline CDR1 and CDR2: MGHRA and YSYEKL. There are 13 residues in the CDR3. V lost 1 base to trimming and J lost 4 bases, with 8 bases between them. CDR3 protein: CASSQARDYEQYF. Here the CDR3 DNA reads TGCGCCAGCAGCCAAGCTCGGGATTACGAGCAGTACTTC.

This clonotype has only a few counts. The chain uses TRBV6-2 or TRBV6-3 and TRBJ1-1; 8 bases align to TRBD1. This CDR3 contains 15 residues. V gave up 2 bases and J gave up 4 bases; unmatched junction bases: 6. Germline CDR1 and CDR2: MNHEY and SVGEGT. CDR3 in DNA: TGTGCCAGCAGTTACGAACAGGGGGTGGTCACTGAAGCTTTCTTT. Amino acid sequence: CASSYEQGVVTEAFF.

This chain uses TRBV13 with TRBJ2-1; the match to TRBD2 covers 7 bases. The CDR3 totals 16 residues. Trimming took 1 base from V and 9 from J; bases not matched to a gene: 12. Germline loops: CDR1 PRHDT, CDR2 FYEKMQ (reference sequence). The DNA of the CDR3 is TGTGCCAGCAGCTTAGTTGCGGGAGTGCGCCCAAGTGAGCAGTTCTTC. Translation: CASSLVAGVRPSEQFF.

This clonotype was observed many times. The chain joins TRBV20-1 to TRBJ2-5; D not resolved. The V gene's germline CDR1 is DFQATT and CDR2 SNEGSKA (reference sequence). V gave up 0 bases and J gave up 4 bases, with 3 bases separating them. The CDR3 is made up of 11 amino acids. Written as DNA, the CDR3 is TGCAGTGCTAGAGAGCCAGAGACCCAGTACTTC. This sequence encodes CSAREPETQYF.

The chain combines TRBV10-3 with TRBJ2-7; 11 bases map to TRBD2. With the DNA end fitting TRBJ2-5 better, the J assignment may be wrong. The CDR3 length is 15 residues. CDR1 and CDR2 from the germline V gene are ENHRY and SYGVKD. The CDR3 sequence is CATWSSGGAGETQYF. The CDR3, as DNA: TGTGCCACCTGGAGTAGCGGGGGGGCCGGGGAGACCCAGTACTTC.